The T cell receptor (beta chain) described here comes from a study of cytotoxic CD8 clonotypes in ibrutinib-treated CLL. The study's findings and limits: Having risen at ibrutinib response, clonality had fallen back toward baseline by progression.

The germline V and J ends were trimmed by 2 bases and 0 bases, with 7 bases remaining between them. The CDR3 loop spans 14 amino acids. Germline loops: CDR1 MNHEY, CDR2 SMNVEV (reference sequence). The method was immunoSEQ multiplex PCR; TCRdb's version includes in-frame clones alone and lacks a portion of them. The sample shows about 200,000 clones, about 72% of them seen only once. As for this clone: Its antigen is as yet unknown.

The receptor's source is a human donor with chronic lymphocytic leukemia. The gene calls are TRBV27 and TRBJ1-1; D uncertain. The sequences come from PBMCs, collected after 24 months of ibrutinib treatment. The CDR3 here is CASSLLDLNTEAFF. The CDR3 DNA follows: TGTGCCAGCAGTTTACTAGACTTGAACACTGAAGCTTTCTTT.